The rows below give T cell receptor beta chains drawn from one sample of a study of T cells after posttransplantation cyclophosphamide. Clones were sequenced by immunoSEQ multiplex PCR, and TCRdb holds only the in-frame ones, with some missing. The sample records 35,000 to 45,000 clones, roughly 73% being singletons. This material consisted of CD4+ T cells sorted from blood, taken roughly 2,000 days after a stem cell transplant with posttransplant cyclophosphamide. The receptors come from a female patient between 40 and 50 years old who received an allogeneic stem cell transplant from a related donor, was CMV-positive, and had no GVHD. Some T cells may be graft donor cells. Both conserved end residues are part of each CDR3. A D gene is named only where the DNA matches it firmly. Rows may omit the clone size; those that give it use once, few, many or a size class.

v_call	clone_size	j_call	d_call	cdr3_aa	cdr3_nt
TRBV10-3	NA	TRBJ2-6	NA	CAISDGRVSSGANVLTF	TGTGCCATCAGTGACGGCAGGGTCAGCTCTGGGGCCAACGTCCTGACTTTC
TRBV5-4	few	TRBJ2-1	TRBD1	CASSNTGQGYEQFF	TGTGCCAGCAGCAACACCGGACAGGGTTATGAGCAGTTCTTC
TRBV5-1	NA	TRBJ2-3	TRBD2	CASSLAVSGGVTGTDTQYF	TGCGCCAGCAGCTTGGCAGTTAGCGGGGGGGTAACCGGCACAGATACGCAGTATTTT
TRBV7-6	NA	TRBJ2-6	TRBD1	CASSPGTGGGGANVLTF	TGTGCCAGCAGCCCCGGGACAGGGGGCGGTGGGGCCAACGTCCTGACTTTC
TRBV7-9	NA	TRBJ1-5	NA	CASSLVMGGAGNQPQHF	TGTGCCAGCAGCTTAGTCATGGGAGGGGCGGGCAATCAGCCCCAGCATTTT
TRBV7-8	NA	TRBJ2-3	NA	CASQSGGTDTQYF	TGTGCCAGTCAATCCGGGGGCACAGATACGCAGTATTTT
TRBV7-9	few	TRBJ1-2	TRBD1	CASSNTGGDYGYTF	TGTGCCAGCAGCAATACAGGGGGCGACTATGGCTACACCTTC
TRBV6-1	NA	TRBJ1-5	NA	CAGGSYRVSNQPQHF	TGTGCCGGCGGTAGTTACAGGGTCAGCAATCAGCCCCAGCATTTT
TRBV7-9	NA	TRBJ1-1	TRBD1	CASSLATGALGTEAFF	TGTGCCAGCAGCTTAGCGACAGGGGCCCTGGGCACTGAAGCTTTCTTT
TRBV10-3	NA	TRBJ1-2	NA	CAISARGTDYGYTF	TGTGCCATCAGTGCTCGGGGGACCGACTATGGCTACACCTTC
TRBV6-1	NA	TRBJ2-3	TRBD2	CASSGTSGGAPTDTQYF	TGTGCCAGCAGTGGGACTAGCGGGGGGGCCCCGACAGATACGCAGTATTTT
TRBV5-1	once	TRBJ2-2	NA	CASSWGNRDTGELFF	TGCGCCAGCAGCTGGGGGAACAGGGACACCGGGGAGCTGTTTTTT
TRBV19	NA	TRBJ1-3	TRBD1	CASSTGQGENTIYF	TGTGCCAGTAGTACTGGACAGGGGGAAAACACCATATATTTT
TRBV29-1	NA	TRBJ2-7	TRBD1	CSAGQGYAYEQYF	TGCAGCGCCGGACAGGGCTACGCCTACGAGCAGTACTTC
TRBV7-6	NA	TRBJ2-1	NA	CASSSAAVSSYNEQFF	TGTGCCAGCAGCTCGGCAGCGGTAAGCTCCTACAATGAGCAGTTCTTC